This entry describes one T cell receptor beta chain. This clone's antigen is unknown. No quality values exist for individual bases; no much larger clone is one base distant. The germline V end is reduced by 4 bases and the J end by 7 bases; junction bases left unmatched: 13. From cysteine to phenylalanine, the CDR3 is 16 amino acids long. Only the CDR3 DNA is retained, 48 bases long and in frame from the first base. CDR1 and CDR2, looked up from the germline V gene, are SGHRS and YFSETQ. Donors were healthy HIV-negative adults with no recently reported acute infections or vaccinations. Every donor was a Caucasian adult residing in Nashville, Tennessee, USA. For unsorted samples, roughly 86 million PBMCs were counted and genomic DNA was extracted with the QIAamp DNA Blood Mini kit. Blood was obtained by leukapheresis, after which PBMCs were separated by Ficoll-Histopaque density gradient centrifugation and cryopreserved in liquid nitrogen vapor phase.

Using the deep immunoSEQ assay, multiplex PCR amplified TCR CDR3 regions from genomic DNA. For each cell subset, the extracted genomic DNA was distributed evenly across all wells of several immunoSEQ 96-well plates, and each plate served as one replicate. For unsorted PBMC, roughly 0.3 ug genomic DNA, equal to roughly 32,000 T cell genomes, was loaded into each replicate PCR. Ten immunoSEQ deep assay plates were used to sequence unsorted PBMC genomic DNA. The purified libraries were quantified using a Qubit 3.0 fluorometer, sized with a Bioanalyzer 2100, and then quantified again using the KAPA Library Quantification kit. A separate single-read 150-cycle Illumina NextSeq 550 flow cell was used to sequence each immunoSEQ 96-well plate. On the authors' methods: Because the immunoSEQ output included only junctional sequences and no quality scores, the filtering could not be the same as the filtering used for full-length reads. Sequences were annotated with PyIR, a Python wrapper for IgBLAST v1.9, using IMGT germline references to assign V/J genes and CDR3. Reads with weak V/J assignments (E-value above 1e-6), missing CDR3, stop codons, out-of-frame junctions, or ambiguous translated residues were removed. V3J clonotypes were defined as sequences sharing the same inferred V gene, J gene, and CDR3 amino acid sequence. To compute the percentage overlap between repertoires, the number of shared unique clonotypes was divided by the size of the smaller repertoire. Repertoire richness was assessed with RTK rarefaction, the Chao1 estimator, and Recon v2.1 estimates of unobserved clonotypes. TCRdb provides this immuneACCESS table in a form limited to in-frame rearrangements. Some clones are lacking; in checked studies, under half of them reflect an unresolved V gene, and why the rest are absent is not known. V, J and clone size are those of that table, while D and trimming were read from the DNA. The sample records approximately 500,000 clones, approximately 80% of which are singletons. The ten largest account for about 12% of the sample.

The sample comes from a study of shared clonotypes between healthy human individuals (dated by TCRdb to 2018 to 2021). Study-level background: Three men and a couple of women, aged 18 to 49 years, made up the cohort. To increase sequencing depth and limit assay-specific biases, TCR repertoire library preparation and sequencing were carried out by different laboratories using diverse techniques. Between about 0.94 and 8.9 billion PBMCs per donor were obtained by leukapheresis. The study deeply sequenced blood TCR repertoires of five healthy adults to estimate repertoire size and the extent of clonotype sharing between individuals. The paper as a whole reports these results and caveats: Pairwise subsampling led to the expectation that sequencing depth would affect the degree of clonotype sharing among donors. Sampling was limited to blood, and TCR repertoires in tissue likely differ from TCR repertoires in blood. Because the study included a small number of donors, the genetic and exposure-history diversity represented was limited.

Sample: PBMCs. This TCR was sampled from a woman in her forties in good health. Some clones in this sample may be carry-over from other donors' samples. Recombination linked TRBV5-1 to TRBJ2-4, with TRBD1 identical over 8 junction bases. The CDR3 region has the sequence CASSPHGRQGYNIQYF. The bases read TGCGCCAGCAGCCCTCACGGTCGACAGGGGTACAACATTCAGTACTTC. Outside the CDR3, residues come from the reference TRBV5-1 and TRBJ2-4 proteins, so the full variable domain is: KAGVTQTPRYLIKTRGQQVTLSCSPISGHRSVSWYQQTPGQGLQFLFEYFSETQRNKGNFPGRFSGRQFSNSRSEMNVSTLELGDSALYLCASSPHGRQGYNIQYFGAGTRLSVL.